This is a list of T cell receptor beta chains from one sample in a study of tumor and adjacent non-tumor tissue in lung cancer. TCRdb re-called the multiplex PCR reads with MiXCR, one entry per CDR3 protein. The data contain under 250,000 distinct CDR3 sequences, about 76% of them seen just once; the ten biggest clones take up 20% to 25%. The sample was lung tumor tissue. These receptors came from a man in his 60s with non-small cell lung cancer. Each CDR3 is given with its conserved first and last residue. A D gene is named only where the DNA matches it firmly. Where a row states a size, it is once, few, many or the class of an expanded clone; other rows omit it.

CASSVRDRAYEQYF	TGTGCCAGCAGCGTCCGGGACAGGGCCTACGAGCAGTACTTC	TRBV9	TRBJ2-7	TRBD1	few
CASSFERSGDTQYF	TGTGCCAGCAGTTTCGAGCGGTCGGGAGATACGCAGTATTTT	TRBV12-3/TRBV12-4	TRBJ2-3	.	few
CASTLRGRCYGYTF	TGTGCCAGCACCTTGAGGGGGCGGTGCTATGGCTACACCTTC	TRBV5-6	TRBJ1-2	TRBD1	.
CANSLSGQLYEQYF	TGTGCCAACAGCTTATCGGGACAGTTATACGAGCAGTACTTC	TRBV11-1	TRBJ2-7	TRBD1	.
CASSLEDRASIEAFF	TGCGCCAGCAGCTTGGAGGACAGGGCCAGCATTGAAGCTTTCTTT	TRBV5-1	TRBJ1-1	TRBD1	.
CASLRDGTEAFF	TGCGCCAGCTTGAGGGATGGGACCGAAGCTTTCTTT	TRBV4-3	TRBJ1-1	.	.
CANSSGQILETQYF	TGTGCCAACAGCTCCGGACAGATTCTGGAGACCCAGTATTTC	TRBV11-2	TRBJ2-5	.	.
CASSRSGAGSGTNVLTF	TGTGCCAGTAGTCGATCAGGCGCGGGGTCTGGGACCAACGTCCTGACTTTC	TRBV6-2/TRBV6-3	TRBJ2-6	.	.
CVSSLGRLLEINEQFF	TGTGTCAGCAGCTTAGGTCGACTACTCGAGATAAATGAGCAGTTCTTC	TRBV11-2	TRBJ2-1	.	.
CASSLEPGLPGTDTQYF	TGTGCCAGCAGCTTGGAGCCGGGACTACCAGGCACAGATACGCAGTATTTT	TRBV5-4	TRBJ2-3	TRBD2	.
CASNEATGRKAFF	TGTGCCAGCAATGAAGCTACGGGGAGAAAAGCTTTCTTT	TRBV6-1	TRBJ1-1	.	.
CASSLGTDTQYF	TGTGCCAGCAGCTTAGGTACAGATACGCAGTATTTT	TRBV6-5	TRBJ2-3	.	few
CTSSSQPVNSYEQYF	TGTACCAGCAGCTCACAGCCGGTCAACTCCTACGAGCAGTACTTC	TRBV5-8	TRBJ2-7	.	.
CSVRDSAGARGYTF	TGCAGTGTTAGAGATTCGGCCGGGGCGAGAGGCTACACCTTC	TRBV20-1	TRBJ1-2	.	.
CASSSQGPNTGELFF	TGTGCCAGCAGCTCACAGGGCCCGAACACCGGGGAGCTGTTTTTT	TRBV11-1	TRBJ2-2	.	many
CASSLVVGGGATETQYF	TGTGCCAGCAGCTTGGTGGTCGGCGGGGGGGCTACAGAGACCCAGTACTTC	TRBV11-2	TRBJ2-5	TRBD2	many
CSASPRGEGLYEQYF	TGCAGTGCTAGCCCCCGTGGGGAGGGCCTTTACGAGCAGTACTTC	TRBV20-1	TRBJ2-7	TRBD2	many
CASSEGGDYNEQFF	TGTGCCAGCAGTGAAGGCGGGGATTACAATGAGCAGTTCTTC	TRBV10-1	TRBJ2-1	.	.
CASTRDTPTDTQYF	TGCGCCAGCACCCGGGACACTCCCACAGATACGCAGTATTTT	TRBV5-1	TRBJ2-3	.	.
CASSLRDRSPDTQYF	TGTGCCAGCAGCTTAAGGGACAGGAGCCCAGATACGCAGTATTTT	TRBV7-9	TRBJ2-3	TRBD1	.
CANSPSTSGGGKTYKQYF	TGTGCCAACAGCCCCTCGACTAGTGGGGGGGGTAAGACCTACAAGCAGTACTTC	TRBV11-2	TRBJ2-7	TRBD2	.
CASSGTSGLTDTQYF	TGTGCCAGCAGTGGGACTAGCGGTCTTACGGATACGCAGTATTTT	TRBV12-3/TRBV12-4	TRBJ2-3	TRBD2	.
CSARKGEGFYEQYF	TGCAGTGCTAGAAAAGGCGAGGGCTTTTACGAGCAGTACTTC	TRBV20-1	TRBJ2-7	.	.
CSARGDKRGYVYTF	TGCAGTGCTAGAGGGGACAAAAGGGGCTATGTTTACACCTTC	TRBV20-1	TRBJ1-2	.	.
CASSSPSGNEQFF	TGCGCCAGCAGCTCCCCTAGCGGGAATGAGCAGTTCTTC	TRBV5-1	TRBJ2-1	TRBD2	.
CPSSPRGQGVSNTEAFF	TGTCCCAGCAGCCCAAGGGGACAGGGGGTTTCTAACACTGAAGCTTTCTTT	TRBV12-3/TRBV12-4	TRBJ1-1	TRBD1	.
CSISPLTGGGETQYF	TGCAGTATTAGTCCACTAACGGGAGGGGGGGAGACCCAGTACTTC	TRBV20-1	TRBJ2-5	TRBD2	.
CASNPTGGSTEAFF	TGTGCCAGCAACCCGACAGGCGGGAGCACTGAAGCTTTCTTT	TRBV10-2	TRBJ1-1	.	.
CSAIIAGGIYNEQFF	TGCAGTGCTATAATAGCGGGAGGGATTTATAATGAGCAGTTCTTC	TRBV20-1	TRBJ2-1	TRBD2	.
CATSDRRPRDGLTETQYF	TGTGCCACCAGTGACCGGCGGCCGCGGGATGGCCTGACTGAGACCCAGTACTTC	TRBV24-1	TRBJ2-5	.	.
CSATPSSTDTQYF	TGCAGTGCTACACCGAGTAGCACAGATACGCAGTATTTT	TRBV20-1	TRBJ2-3	.	.
CASKQIGGGYYTQYF	TGTGCCAGCAAACAGATTGGCGGGGGGTATTATACGCAGTATTTT	TRBV28	TRBJ2-3	TRBD2	.
CASSLGRNTEAFF	TGTGCCAGCAGCTTAGGGAGGAACACTGAAGCTTTCTTT	TRBV7-8	TRBJ1-1	.	few
CASRTTDKESQYF	TGTGCCAGCAGAACCACAGATAAAGAGTCTCAGTACTTC	TRBV6-2/TRBV6-3	TRBJ2-5	.	.
CASSYLAGEIYEQYF	TGTGCCAGCAGTTACCTGGCAGGGGAAATCTACGAGCAGTACTTC	TRBV6-5	TRBJ2-7	.	once
CASSSSHRFPGRSPYGYTF	TGTGCCAGCAGTTCCTCGCACCGCTTTCCGGGACGGAGTCCCTATGGCTACACCTTC	TRBV6-5	TRBJ1-2	.	.
CATSQARARLGAYEQYF	TGTGCCACCAGCCAAGCAAGGGCCCGACTAGGTGCCTACGAGCAGTACTTC	TRBV6-1	TRBJ2-7	.	.
CTSSAPRDTFQETQYF	TGTACCAGCAGTGCCCCCCGGGACACATTCCAAGAGACCCAGTACTTC	TRBV6-1	TRBJ2-5	.	.
CASSIDRRFEAIF	TGTGCCAGCAGCATAGACCGACGGTTTGAAGCTATCTTT	TRBV11-3	TRBJ1-1	.	.